The clone carrying this TCR beta chain has only a few counts. Its antigen is not identified. This entry comes from a study of blood T cells in healthy people across ages. PCR was performed a second time for about 7 to 12 cycles using a sample-barcoded 5' primer and a J-beta primer mix. TCRdb processed the 5' RACE reads anew with MiXCR; each CDR3 protein has one entry. This sample has around 1,500,000 distinct CDR3 sequences, with roughly 40% found just once. Study observations and caveats: Unsorted PBMCs blocked a conclusive comparison of naive and antigen-experienced cells.

The CDR3 extends over 15 amino acids. Trimming stripped 2 bases from V and 1 base from J, with 15 bases between. Germline V lookup: CDR1 DFQATT, CDR2 SNEGSKA (reference sequence). The chain combines TRBV20-1 with TRBJ2-7; maybe TRBD2 (7 bases). The clonotype comes from a woman aged 18 to 35 in good health. The sample was blood. Written as DNA, the CDR3 is TGCAGTGCTAGAAGGGGGGGCGGATTTTCCTACGAGCAGTACTTC. Amino acid sequence: CSARRGGGFSYEQYF.